The clone carrying this T cell receptor (beta chain) turned up a few times. Its cognate antigen is unknown. Time point denoted: healthy volunteer bleed at 2 weeks. Unfractionated whole blood served as the source for total RNA extraction. The sample originates from a study of human T cells and chemical hapten exposure. General study results and limits: There was no change with DPC sensitization in TCRs above 1 in 1000 frequency.

Germline CDR1 is LGHNA and CDR2 is YNFKEQ. V lost 1 base to trimming and J lost 4 bases, with 10 bases between them. The CDR3 sequence is 14 residues long. Original analysis: Between 23,224 and 690,600 TCRs appeared in each sample, and the median stood at roughly 100,000. Via MiXCR, TCRdb re-called the RACE reads, giving one row per CDR3 protein. In this record, the V and J calls reflect TCRdb's handling and not the investigators' own analysis. The sample includes 130,000 or so distinct CDR3 sequences, roughly 9.5% seen only once; the top ten take roughly 1.8%. The chain employs TRBV4-2 and TRBJ1-2, with a possible D match to TRBD1 (5 bases). The clonotype comes from a male donor in good health. Some clones in this sample may be carry-over from other donors' samples. The sequenced sample was whole blood. The CDR3 here is CASSQGQGTYGYTF. CDR3 DNA: TGTGCCAGCAGCCAAGGGCAGGGTACCTATGGCTACACCTTC.